The rows below give T cell receptor beta chains drawn from one sample of a study of response to subunit inactivated influenza vaccine. TCRdb reanalysed the RT-PCR reads using MiXCR and keeps one entry per CDR3 protein. The repertoire includes about 530,000 distinct CDR3 sequences, about 12% of them detected once, and roughly 10% sits in the top ten. This sample comprised PBMCs from blood, obtained on the day of vaccination. These receptors were taken from a man aged 50 or older who received an inactivated influenza vaccine. The CDR3 runs from the conserved cysteine through the conserved F or W. D genes are given only for firm matches. Only some rows state a clone size, as once, few, many or a class for expanded clones.

D gene,CDR3 length,clone size,V gene,J gene,CDR3 DNA,CDR3 protein
TRBD2,17,-,TRBV9,TRBJ2-3,TGTGCCAGCAGCCGTTCGACTAGCGGGAGATTCGTAGATACGCAGTATTTT,CASSRSTSGRFVDTQYF
TRBD1,15,few,TRBV7-9,TRBJ2-7,TGTGCCAGCAGCTTAGGGGACAGGGGGCTATACGAGCAGTACTTC,CASSLGDRGLYEQYF
TRBD1,15,many,TRBV5-6,TRBJ2-1,TGTGCCAGCAGCTTCAGACAGGGGGTGATGGATGAGCAGTTCTTC,CASSFRQGVMDEQFF
-,13,-,TRBV30,TRBJ2-1,TGTGCCTGGAGTGTAACAGGAGACAATGAGCAGTTCTTC,CAWSVTGDNEQFF
-,16,few,TRBV7-2,TRBJ2-3,TGTGCCAGCAGCTTCTCCGGGACTTTTAGCACAGATACGCAGTATTTT,CASSFSGTFSTDTQYF
-,15,few,TRBV7-9,TRBJ1-5,TGTGCCAGCAGCCCAGGCGAGGCTAGCAATCAGCCCCAGCATTTT,CASSPGEASNQPQHF
-,15,few,TRBV11-2,TRBJ1-1,TGTGCCAGCAGCTTATCTAGTCAGGGTTCCACTGAAGCTTTCTTT,CASSLSSQGSTEAFF
-,16,few,TRBV7-6,TRBJ2-3,TGTGCCAGCAGCCCCCGGTCGCGCGGAGGCACAGATACGCAGTATTTT,CASSPRSRGGTDTQYF
-,13,few,TRBV29-1,TRBJ2-7,TGCAGCGTTGAGGTGGGCAGGCCCTACGAGCAGTACTTC,CSVEVGRPYEQYF
-,12,-,TRBV6-1,TRBJ1-1,TGTGCCAGCAGTGAAGCCCGGACTGAAGCTTTCTTT,CASSEARTEAFF
-,17,-,TRBV15,TRBJ2-3,TGTGCCACCAGCAGAGGGTCGGGGAGGCTGGGCACAGATACGCAGTATTTT,CATSRGSGRLGTDTQYF
TRBD1,14,-,TRBV29-1,TRBJ2-5,TGCAGCGTTGACGGGACAGGGTACCAAGAGACCCAGTACTTC,CSVDGTGYQETQYF
TRBD1,14,few,TRBV18,TRBJ2-7,TGTGCCAGCTCACTTACCCCGACAGGGGATGAGCAGTACTTC,CASSLTPTGDEQYF
-,13,few,TRBV7-2,TRBJ2-1,TGTGCCAGCAGCTTAGTGCCCACATATGAGCAGTTCTTC,CASSLVPTYEQFF
-,16,-,TRBV7-2,TRBJ2-1,TGTGCCAGCAGCCCGAGTTCGGGAACCACCGGCAATGAGCAGTTCTTC,CASSPSSGTTGNEQFF
-,16,-,TRBV7-8,TRBJ2-5,TGTGCCAGCAGAGGTATGGGACACCTAAATCAAGAGACCCAGTACTTC,CASRGMGHLNQETQYF
-,16,-,TRBV5-6,TRBJ2-4,TGTGCCAGCGGTCTGAGGGGACGGCTAGCCAAAAACATTCAGTACTTC,CASGLRGRLAKNIQYF
-,11,few,TRBV2,TRBJ2-5,TGTGCCAGCAGTGAAGAGAAGACCCAGTACTTC,CASSEEKTQYF
-,17,few,TRBV21-1,TRBJ2-3,TGTGCCAGCAGCAAAGGGATAGCGGGTTCTAGCACAGATACGCAGTATTTT,CASSKGIAGSSTDTQYF
-,14,-,TRBV24-1,TRBJ1-5,TGTGCCACCAGCAGGGATTGGAGCAATCAGCCCCAGCATTTT,CATSRDWSNQPQHF
-,11,few,TRBV29-1,TRBJ2-7,TGCAGCGTTGCCGACTACTTCGAGCAGTACTTC,CSVADYFEQYF
TRBD2,21,-,TRBV3-1,TRBJ2-3,TGTGCCAGCAGCCAAGATAGGACTAAACCGCGGGGGAGGTCTAGCACAGATACGCAGTATTTT,CASSQDRTKPRGRSSTDTQYF
-,13,many,TRBV6-2/TRBV6-3,TRBJ1-3,TGTGCCAGCTGGGCGATCTCTGGAAACACCATATATTTT,CASWAISGNTIYF
TRBD1,14,-,TRBV27,TRBJ2-3,TGTGCCAGCAGTGGAATAGGGGGCGCAGATACGCAGTATTTT,CASSGIGGADTQYF
-,12,few,TRBV29-1,TRBJ2-1,TGCAGCCTGGCTGGGCAGGGGAATGAGCAGTTCTTC,CSLAGQGNEQFF
-,16,-,TRBV7-2,TRBJ2-1,TGTGCCAGCAGCCCTATAATAGGGGCCTCCTACAATGAGCAGTTCTTC,CASSPIIGASYNEQFF
-,15,-,TRBV7-9,TRBJ2-1,TGTGCCAGCAGCTTATTGGGAGTCTCGGACAATGAGCAGTTCTTC,CASSLLGVSDNEQFF
-,15,few,TRBV5-1,TRBJ2-5,TGCGCCAGCAGTCGCCGTGGCGGCGGCCAAGAGACCCAGTACTTC,CASSRRGGGQETQYF
TRBD2,16,many,TRBV7-3,TRBJ2-1,TGTGCCAGCAGCGGCAAGCGGGGGAGCTCCTACAATGAGCAGTTCTTC,CASSGKRGSSYNEQFF
-,14,-,TRBV27,TRBJ2-7,TGTGCCACCAAGCCATCAGGGGGGTCCTACGAGCAGTACTTC,CATKPSGGSYEQYF
-,16,few,TRBV4-2,TRBJ2-1,TGTGCCAGCAGCCAAAGTCTCCTGAGCTCCTACAATGAGCAGTTCTTC,CASSQSLLSSYNEQFF
-,14,-,TRBV12-3/TRBV12-4,TRBJ1-4,TGTGCCAGCTCCATGGGGGGCATTAATGAAAAACTGTTTTTT,CASSMGGINEKLFF
TRBD2,13,-,TRBV20-1,TRBJ2-4,TGCAGTGCAGGGGGACTAGCGGAAAACATTCAGTACTTC,CSAGGLAENIQYF
TRBD2,16,few,TRBV5-1,TRBJ2-2,TGCGCCAGCAGCTTGAGTACGGGAGGGAACACCGGGGAGCTGTTTTTT,CASSLSTGGNTGELFF
-,12,many,TRBV28,TRBJ2-1,TGTGCCAGCAGCCGACTCGTGGGTGAGCAGTTCTTC,CASSRLVGEQFF
-,18,-,TRBV11-2,TRBJ2-7,TGTGCCAGCAGCTTATCCATCCCGGTCCCGTACAAACAAGACGAGCAGTACTTC,CASSLSIPVPYKQDEQYF
-,11,many,TRBV28,TRBJ2-1,TGTGCCAGCAGTTCCTTCCGAGGCGGGTTCTTC,CASSSFRGGFF
-,14,-,TRBV9,TRBJ1-1,TGTGCCAGCAGCGTAGACGGTCAGAGCACTGAAGCTTTCTTT,CASSVDGQSTEAFF
-,16,-,TRBV7-2,TRBJ2-2,TGTGCCAGCAGCTTAGGACCTGGGACAAACACCGGGGAGCTGTTTTTT,CASSLGPGTNTGELFF
TRBD2,15,few,TRBV20-1,TRBJ2-3,TGCAGTGCTAGACGGCCTAGCGGAATAACAGATACGCAGTATTTT,CSARRPSGITDTQYF
-,17,few,TRBV3-1,TRBJ2-2,TGTGCCAGCAGCCAAGATCGATTAGCAGCGAACACCGGGGAGCTGTTTTTT,CASSQDRLAANTGELFF